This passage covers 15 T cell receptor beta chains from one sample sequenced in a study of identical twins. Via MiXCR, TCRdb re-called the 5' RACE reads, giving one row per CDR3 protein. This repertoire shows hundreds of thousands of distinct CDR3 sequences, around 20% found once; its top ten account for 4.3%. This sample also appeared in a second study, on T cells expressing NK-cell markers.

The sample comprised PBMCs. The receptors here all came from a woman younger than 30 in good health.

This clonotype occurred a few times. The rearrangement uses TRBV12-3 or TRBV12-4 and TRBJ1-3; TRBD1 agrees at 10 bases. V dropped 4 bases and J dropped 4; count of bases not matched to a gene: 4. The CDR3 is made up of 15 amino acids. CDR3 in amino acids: CASSWDRGVGNTIYF. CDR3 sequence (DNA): TGTGCCAGCAGTTGGGACAGGGGTGTAGGAAACACCATATATTTT.

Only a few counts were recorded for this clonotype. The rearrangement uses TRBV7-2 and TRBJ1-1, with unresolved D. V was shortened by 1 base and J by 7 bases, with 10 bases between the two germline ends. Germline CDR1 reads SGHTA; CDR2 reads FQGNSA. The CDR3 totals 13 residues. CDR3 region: CASSLGPSLEAFF. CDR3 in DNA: TGTGCCAGCAGCTTAGGCCCATCGCTTGAAGCTTTCTTT.

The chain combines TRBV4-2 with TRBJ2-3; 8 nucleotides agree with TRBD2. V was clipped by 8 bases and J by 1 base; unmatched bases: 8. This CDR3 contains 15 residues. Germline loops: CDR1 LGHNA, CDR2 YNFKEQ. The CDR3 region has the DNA TGTGCCAGCGGGCCGACGGGGGGGGGCACAGATACGCAGTATTTT. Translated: CASGPTGGGTDTQYF.

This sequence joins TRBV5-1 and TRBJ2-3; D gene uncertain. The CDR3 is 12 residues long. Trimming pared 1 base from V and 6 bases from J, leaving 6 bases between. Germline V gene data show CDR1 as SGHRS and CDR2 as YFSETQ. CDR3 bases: TGCGCCAGCAGCTTGACCATGGATACGCAGTATTTT. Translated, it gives CASSLTMDTQYF. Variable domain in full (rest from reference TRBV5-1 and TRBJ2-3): KAGVTQTPRYLIKTRGQQVTLSCSPISGHRSVSWYQQTPGQGLQFLFEYFSETQRNKGNFPGRFSGRQFSNSRSEMNVSTLELGDSALYLCASSLTMDTQYFGPGTRLTVL.

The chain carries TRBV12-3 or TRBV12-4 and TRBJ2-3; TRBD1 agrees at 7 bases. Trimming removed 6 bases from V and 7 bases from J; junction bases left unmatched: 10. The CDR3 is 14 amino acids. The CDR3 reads CASSRSRQGNTQYF. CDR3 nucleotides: TGTGCCAGCAGCCGCAGTCGACAGGGAAATACGCAGTATTTT.

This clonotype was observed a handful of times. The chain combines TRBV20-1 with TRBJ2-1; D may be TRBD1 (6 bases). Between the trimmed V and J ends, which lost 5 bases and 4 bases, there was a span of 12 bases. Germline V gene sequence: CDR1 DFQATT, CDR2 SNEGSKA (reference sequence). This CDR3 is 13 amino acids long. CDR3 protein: CSAPMDSYNEQFF. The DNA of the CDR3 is TGCAGTGCTCCTATGGACAGTTACAATGAGCAGTTCTTC.

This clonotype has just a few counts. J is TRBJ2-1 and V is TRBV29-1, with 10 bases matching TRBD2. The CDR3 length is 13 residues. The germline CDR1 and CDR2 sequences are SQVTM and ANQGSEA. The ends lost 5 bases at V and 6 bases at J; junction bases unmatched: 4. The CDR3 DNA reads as TGCAGCGTTTGGACTAGCGGAATCAATGAGCAGTTCTTC. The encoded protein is CSVWTSGINEQFF.

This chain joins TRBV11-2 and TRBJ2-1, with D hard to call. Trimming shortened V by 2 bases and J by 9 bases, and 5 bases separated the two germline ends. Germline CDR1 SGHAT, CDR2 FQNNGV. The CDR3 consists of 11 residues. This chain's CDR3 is CASSLWSEQFF. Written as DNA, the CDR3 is TGTGCCAGCAGCTTATGGTCTGAGCAGTTCTTC.

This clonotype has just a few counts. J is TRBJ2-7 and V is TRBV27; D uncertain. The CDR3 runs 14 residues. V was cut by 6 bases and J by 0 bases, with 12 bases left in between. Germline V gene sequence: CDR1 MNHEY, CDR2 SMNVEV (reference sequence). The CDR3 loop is CASRLQTSSYEQYF. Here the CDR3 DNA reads TGTGCCAGCAGATTACAGACTTCCTCCTACGAGCAGTACTTC.

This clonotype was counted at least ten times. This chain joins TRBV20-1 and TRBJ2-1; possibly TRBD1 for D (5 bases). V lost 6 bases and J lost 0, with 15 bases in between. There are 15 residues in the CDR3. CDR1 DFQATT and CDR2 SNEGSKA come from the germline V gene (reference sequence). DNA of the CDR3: TGCAGTGCAGGGGTGACTGGAAGCTCCTACAATGAGCAGTTCTTC. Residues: CSAGVTGSSYNEQFF.

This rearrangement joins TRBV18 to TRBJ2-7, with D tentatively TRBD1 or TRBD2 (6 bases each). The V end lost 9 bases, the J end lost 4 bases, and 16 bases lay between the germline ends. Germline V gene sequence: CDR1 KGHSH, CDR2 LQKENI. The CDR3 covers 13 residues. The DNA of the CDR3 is TGTGCCAGTCGGGACACGGGAGTTTACGAGCAGTACTTC. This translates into CASRDTGVYEQYF.

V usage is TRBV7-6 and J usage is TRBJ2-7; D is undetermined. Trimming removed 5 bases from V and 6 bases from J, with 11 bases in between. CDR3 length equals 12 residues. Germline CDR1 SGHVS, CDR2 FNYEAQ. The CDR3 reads CASSQRRSEQYF. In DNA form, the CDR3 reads TGTGCCAGCAGCCAAAGGCGTTCCGAGCAGTACTTC. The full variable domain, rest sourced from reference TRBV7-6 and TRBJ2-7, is GAGVSQSPRYKVTKRGQDVALRCDPISGHVSLYWYRQALGQGPEFLTYFNYEAQQDKSGLPNDRFSAERPEGSISTLTIQRTEQRDSAMYRCASSQRRSEQYFGPGTRLTVT.

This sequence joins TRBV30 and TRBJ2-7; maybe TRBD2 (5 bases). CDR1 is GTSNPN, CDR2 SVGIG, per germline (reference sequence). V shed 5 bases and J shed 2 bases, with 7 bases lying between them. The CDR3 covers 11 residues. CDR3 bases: TGTGCCTGGGCGCGGGCCTACGAGCAGTACTTC. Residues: CAWARAYEQYF. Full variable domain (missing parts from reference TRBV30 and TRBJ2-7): SQTIHQWPATLVQPVGSPLSLECTVEGTSNPNLYWYRQAAGRGLQLLFYSVGIGQISSEVPQNLSASRPQDRQFILSSKKLLLSDSGFYLCAWARAYEQYFGPGTRLTVT.

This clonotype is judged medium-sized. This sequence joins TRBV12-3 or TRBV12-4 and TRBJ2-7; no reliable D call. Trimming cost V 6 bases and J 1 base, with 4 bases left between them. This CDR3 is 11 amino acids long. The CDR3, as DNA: TGTGCCAGCAGCCCATCCTACGAGCAGTACTTC. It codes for CASSPSYEQYF.

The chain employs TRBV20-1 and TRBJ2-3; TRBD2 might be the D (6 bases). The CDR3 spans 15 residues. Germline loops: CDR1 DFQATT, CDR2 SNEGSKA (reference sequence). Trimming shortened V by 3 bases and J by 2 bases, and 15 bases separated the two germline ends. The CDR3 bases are TGCAGTGCTAGCGGGGGAATGGGGGTCACAGATACGCAGTATTTT. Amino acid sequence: CSASGGMGVTDTQYF.